A single T cell receptor (beta chain) is shown here with its context. As yet, its antigen is unknown. Repertoires were generated with immunoSEQ multiplex PCR, while TCRdb's copy carries only in-frame clones and drops some. This sample has approximately 150,000 clones, with around nine tenths found just once. This sample was taken from a study of T cell responses to AZD1222 COVID-19 vaccine. Broader study findings: Donors skewed white British and female; clonal diversity was possibly underestimated. Recipients of two AZD1222 doses showed rising Spike-specific TCR breadth and depth.

Second-dose schedules of about 4 or about 12 weeks were combined. The germline V gene encodes CDR1 MNHEY and CDR2 SVGEGT. The CDR3 consists of 15 residues. V lost 6 bases, J lost 6 bases, and 18 bases lay in between. The chain couples TRBV6-2 or TRBV6-3 to TRBJ1-5; D gene uncertain. The sequence derives from an adult who received the AZD1222 COVID-19 vaccine. The sample here was peripheral blood, taken 28 days after the second AZD1222 dose. The CDR3 reads CASSIRLGTSQPQHF. In DNA form, the CDR3 reads TGTGCCAGCAGCATACGTCTGGGTACTTCTCAGCCCCAGCATTTT.